Below, 11 T cell receptor beta chains from the same sample are listed, as sequenced in a study of PD-1 blockade in classical Hodgkin lymphoma. TCRdb's copy holds only in-frame clones and misses some; the assay was immunoSEQ multiplex PCR. This repertoire shows some 60,000 clones, over 75% found once; its top ten account for 15%. No patient escaped relapse after autologous stem cell transplantation, and brentuximab vedotin exposure varied. The sample in question was peripheral blood mononuclear cells (PBMCs), obtained at baseline. These receptors were taken from a human donor with classical Hodgkin lymphoma.

The rearrangement links TRBV5-4 to TRBJ2-2; D unclear. This CDR3 has 14 residues. The V gene lost 4 bases and the J gene lost 6 bases, with 13 bases spanning the gap. Germline loops: CDR1 SGHNT, CDR2 YYREEE (reference sequence). The CDR3 loop reads CASSHQLGAGELFF. In nucleotides, the CDR3 is TGTGCCAGCAGCCATCAGCTAGGTGCCGGGGAGCTGTTTTTT.

This clone was detected only once. This rearrangement joins TRBV5-6 to TRBJ1-5, with a tentative D call TRBD1 (6 bases). This CDR3 has 14 amino acids. In germline, CDR1 is SGHDT, CDR2 YYEEEE. V shed 5 bases and J shed 2 bases, with 11 bases lying between them. CDR3 DNA: TGTGCCAGCAGTTACGGACAGCGCAATCAGCCCCAGCATTTT. Protein sequence: CASSYGQRNQPQHF.

This chain joins TRBV30 and TRBJ1-1; 7 bases line up with TRBD1. Germline CDR1 is GTSNPN and CDR2 is SVGIG (reference sequence). There are 16 residues in the CDR3. After removal of 1 base from V and 4 bases from J, the junction contained 12 bases not matched to a gene. In nucleotides, the CDR3 is TGTGCCTGGAGTGGCCCCCAAACAGGGGTCTTCACTGAAGCTTTCTTT. This translates into CAWSGPQTGVFTEAFF.

The chain carries TRBV27 and TRBJ2-1; 7 bases are a match to TRBD2. CDR1 and CDR2 (germline): MNHEY, SMNVEV (reference sequence). The CDR3 sequence is 14 residues long. V shed 5 bases, J shed 5 bases, and the junction held 6 bases outside the gene matches. The CDR3 region has the DNA TGTGCCAGCAGTGACCTAGCGGCAAACAATGAGCAGTTCTTC. It translates to CASSDLAANNEQFF.

The rearrangement joins TRBV6-5 to TRBJ1-2; D not resolved. The V gene's germline CDR1 is MNHEY and CDR2 SVGAGI. Trimming removed 6 bases at V and 0 bases at J, with 5 bases between. The CDR3 runs to 12 residues. DNA of the CDR3: TGTGCCAGCAGCGCCACTAACTATGGCTACACCTTC. Amino acids: CASSATNYGYTF.

V usage is TRBV7-2 and J usage is TRBJ1-3; D unclear. Germline lookup yields CDR1 SGHTA and CDR2 FQGNSA. The CDR3 has 12 amino acids. Trimming took off 5 bases at V and 4 bases at J, with 6 bases between the two ends. CDR3 amino acids: CASSLTGNTIYF. CDR3 nucleotides: TGTGCCAGCAGCCTGACAGGAAACACCATATATTTT.

This chain uses TRBV7-8 with TRBJ2-6; D may be TRBD2 (5 bases). The CDR3 contains 14 residues. From germline, CDR1 is SGHVS and CDR2 FQNEAQ. Trimming shortened V by 8 bases and J by 0 bases, and 8 bases separated the two germline ends. The CDR3 region is CASSGSSGANVLTF. As DNA, the CDR3 is TGTGCCAGCTCGGGGAGCTCTGGGGCCAACGTCCTGACTTTC.

A single count supports this clone. This chain links TRBV7-6 with TRBJ2-3, with 10 positions matching TRBD2. Germline V gene data show CDR1 as SGHVS and CDR2 as FNYEAQ. Germline trimming cut 5 bases from V and 4 bases from J; bases unmatched to any gene: 3. There are 14 residues in the CDR3. CDR3 coding DNA: TGTGCCAGCAGCCCAGCGGGGGGGGCAGATACGCAGTATTTT. This gives the protein CASSPAGGADTQYF.

The CDR3 DNA reads TGCGCCAGCAGCCCCGACCCGGGGGAGCAGTTCTTC. This translates into CASSPDPGEQFF. The rearrangement links TRBV5-1 to TRBJ2-1, with D tentatively TRBD2 (5 bases). The germline gives CDR1 SGHRS, CDR2 YFSETQ. V gave up 4 bases and J gave up 10 bases, with 12 bases separating them. The CDR3 spans 12 residues.

V and J are TRBV28 and TRBJ1-5; no clear D. Germline CDR1 is MDHEN and CDR2 is SYDVKM. Trimming removed 8 bases from V and 4 bases from J, with 15 bases in between. This CDR3 comprises 14 residues. Written as DNA, the CDR3 is TGTGCCAGCCGCCCCCTGGGAGGGAATCAGCCCCAGCATTTT. It encodes CASRPLGGNQPQHF.

This sequence joins TRBV19 and TRBJ1-1; weak D call: TRBD1 (5 bases). The CDR3 runs 11 residues. V was trimmed by 6 bases and J by 5 bases, leaving 7 bases between them. CDR1 is LNHDA, CDR2 SQIVND, per germline (reference sequence). CDR3 region: CASSWGTEAFF. The CDR3 DNA reads as TGTGCCAGTAGCTGGGGGACTGAAGCTTTCTTT. Based on the CDR3 plus reference TRBV19 and TRBJ1-1, the full variable domain is DGGITQSPKYLFRKEGQNVTLSCEQNLNHDAMYWYRQDPGQGLRLIYYSQIVNDFQKGDIAEGYSVSREKKESFPLTVTSAQKNPTAFYLCASSWGTEAFFGQGTRLTVV.